Presented here are 9 T cell receptor beta chains from one specimen sequenced in a study of T cells and Merkel cell carcinoma outcomes. The protocol was immunoSEQ multiplex PCR, while the TCRdb copy is restricted to in-frame clones and leaves out a portion. The data hold over 15,000 clones, with roughly 76% observed a single time. Material for sequencing was tumor tissue from Merkel cell carcinoma. The source is a human donor with Merkel cell carcinoma.

Turning to this clone: One junction end does not reproduce the germline sequence, and a read error may be involved. The V and J genes are TRBV19 and TRBJ1-5; no clear D. The CDR3 extends over 14 amino acids. Germline lookup yields CDR1 LNHDA and CDR2 SQIVND (reference sequence). The CDR3 here is CASKVLQANQPQHF. CDR3 sequence (DNA): TGTGCCAGTAAGGTCCTGCAGGCCAATCAGCCTCAGCATTTT.

The chain recombines TRBV4-1 with TRBJ1-1, with D perhaps TRBD1 (5 bases). Germline V CDR1 and CDR2: MGHRA, YSYEKL. The CDR3 is 19 residues long. V gave up 4 bases and J gave up 0 bases, with 24 bases separating them. The CDR3 spells CASSPFGRAESYMNTEAFF. The CDR3 DNA follows: TGCGCCAGCAGCCCCTTCGGCAGGGCGGAGAGTTACATGAACACTGAAGCTTTCTTT.

The rearrangement uses TRBV5-1 and TRBJ2-7, with D hard to call. The length of the CDR3 is 14 residues. The germline CDR1 and CDR2 sequences are SGHRS and YFSETQ. V shed 0 bases and J shed 2 bases, with 9 bases lying between them. This chain's CDR3 is CASSLGGKPYEQYF. The CDR3 coding sequence is TGCGCCAGCAGCTTGGGTGGAAAACCCTACGAGCAGTACTTC.

The gene calls are TRBV10-2 and TRBJ2-5; no firm D call. This CDR3 is 13 amino acids long. The germline CDR1 and CDR2 sequences are WSHSY and SAAADI. Trimming removed 8 bases from V and 1 base from J, with 11 bases in between. Here the CDR3 reads CASLDTVQETQYF. Written as DNA, the CDR3 is TGCGCCAGCCTGGATACAGTCCAAGAGACCCAGTACTTC.

This clone was seen a single time. The V call is TRBV5-4, the J call TRBJ1-1; D is ambiguous. Germline V gives CDR1 SGHNT, CDR2 YYREEE (reference sequence). The ends were cut back, 2 bases at V and 2 bases at J, with 10 bases in the middle. The CDR3 sequence is 14 residues long. CDR3 nucleotides: TGTGCCAGCAGCTTAACAGATGCCAACACTGAAGCTTTCTTT. Translated: CASSLTDANTEAFF. Complete variable domain (other parts from reference TRBV5-4 and TRBJ1-1): ETGVTQSPTHLIKTRGQQVTLRCSSQSGHNTVSWYQQALGQGPQFIFQYYREEENGRGNFPPRFSGLQFPNYSSELNVNALELDDSALYLCASSLTDANTEAFFGQGTRLTVV.

V gene TRBV6-1 combines with J gene TRBJ2-1; a possible D gene is TRBD1 (6 bases). The CDR3 runs 12 residues. Germline V gives CDR1 MNHNS, CDR2 SASEGT. V shed 1 base and J shed 12 bases, with 10 bases lying between them. For the CDR3, the DNA is TGTGCCAGCAGTGAAGACAGGGTAAGGCAGTTCTTC. This codes for CASSEDRVRQFF.

As concerns this clone: Relative to the germline gene, one junction end is altered; a read error may explain this. The chain employs TRBV2 and TRBJ1-6; TRBD1 agrees at 9 bases. Germline loops: CDR1 SNHLY, CDR2 FYNNEI. This CDR3 is built from 15 residues. Here the CDR3 reads CASSEGTGDNLPLHF. CDR3 in DNA: TGTGCCAGCAGTGAAGGGACAGGGGATAATTTACCCCTCCACTTT.

V gene TRBV25-1 combines with J gene TRBJ2-7; D is unclear. Germline loops: CDR1 MGHDK, CDR2 SYGVNS. The CDR3 has 12 amino acids. The V gene lost 1 base and the J gene lost 3 bases, with 4 bases spanning the gap. The DNA for the CDR3 is TGTGCCAGCAGTGAATCGATCTACGAGCAGTACTTC. Protein: CASSESIYEQYF.

This sequence joins TRBV18 and TRBJ2-7; D gene unclear. This CDR3 is built from 13 residues. The germline gives CDR1 KGHSH, CDR2 LQKENI. The V gene lost 2 bases and the J gene lost 5 bases, with 10 bases spanning the gap. The CDR3 spells CASSPVGGNEQYF. CDR3 DNA: TGTGCCAGCTCACCAGTGGGTGGGAACGAGCAGTACTTC.